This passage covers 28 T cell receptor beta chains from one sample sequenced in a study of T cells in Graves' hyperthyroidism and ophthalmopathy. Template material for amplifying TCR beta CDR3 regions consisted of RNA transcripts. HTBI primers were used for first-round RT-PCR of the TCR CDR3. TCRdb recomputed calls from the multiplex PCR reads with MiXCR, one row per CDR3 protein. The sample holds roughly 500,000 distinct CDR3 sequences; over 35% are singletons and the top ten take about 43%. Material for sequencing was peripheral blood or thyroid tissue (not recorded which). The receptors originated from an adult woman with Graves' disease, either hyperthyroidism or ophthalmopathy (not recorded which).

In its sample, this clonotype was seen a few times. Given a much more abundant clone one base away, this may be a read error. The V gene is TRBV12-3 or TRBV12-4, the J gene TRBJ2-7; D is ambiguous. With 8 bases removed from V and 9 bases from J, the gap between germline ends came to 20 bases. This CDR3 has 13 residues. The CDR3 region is CASSLRARDGQYF. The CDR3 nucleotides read TGTGCCAGCTCCCTCCGGGCCAGAGACGGGCAGTACTTC.

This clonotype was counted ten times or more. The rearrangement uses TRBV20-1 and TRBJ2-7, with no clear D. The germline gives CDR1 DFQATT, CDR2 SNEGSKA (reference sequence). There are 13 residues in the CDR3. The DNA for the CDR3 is TGCAGCGGCGGTGCGGCGAGCTCCTACGAGCAGTACTTC. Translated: CSGGAASSYEQYF.

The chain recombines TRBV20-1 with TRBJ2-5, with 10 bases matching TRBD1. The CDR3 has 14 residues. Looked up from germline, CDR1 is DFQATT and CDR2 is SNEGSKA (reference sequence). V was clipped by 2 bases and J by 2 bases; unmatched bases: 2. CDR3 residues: CSARLDRGQETQYF. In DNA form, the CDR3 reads TGCAGTGCTAGATTGGACAGGGGGCAAGAGACCCAGTACTTC.

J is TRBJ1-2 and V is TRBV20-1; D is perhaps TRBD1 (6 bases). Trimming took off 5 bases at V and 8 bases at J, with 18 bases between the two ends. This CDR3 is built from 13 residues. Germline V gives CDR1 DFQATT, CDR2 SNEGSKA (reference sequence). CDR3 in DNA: TGCAGTGCTTATACCCGGGGGGGGCGCGGCTACACCTTC. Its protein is CSAYTRGGRGYTF.

In DNA, the CDR3 is TGTGCCAGCAGCCCACAGGAGGGGACTGAAGCTTTCTTT. It is translated as CASSPQEGTEAFF. V and J are TRBV7-2 and TRBJ1-1; tentatively, D is TRBD1 (5 bases). The germline V gene has CDR1 SGHTA and CDR2 FQGNSA. This CDR3 is built from 13 residues. Trimming removed 5 bases at V and 5 bases at J, with 12 bases between.

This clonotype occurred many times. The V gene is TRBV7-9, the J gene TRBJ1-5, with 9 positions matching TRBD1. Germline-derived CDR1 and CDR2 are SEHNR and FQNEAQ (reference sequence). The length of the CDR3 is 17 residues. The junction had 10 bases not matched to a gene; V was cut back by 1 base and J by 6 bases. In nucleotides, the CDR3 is TGTGCCAGCAGCTTAGGACAGGCCGGGACAGGGAGTCAGCCCCAGCATTTT. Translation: CASSLGQAGTGSQPQHF.

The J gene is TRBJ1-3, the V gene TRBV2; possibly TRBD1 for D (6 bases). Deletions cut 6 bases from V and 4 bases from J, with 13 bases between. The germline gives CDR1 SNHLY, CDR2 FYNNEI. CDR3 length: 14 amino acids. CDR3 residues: CASREQGSGNTIYF. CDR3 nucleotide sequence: TGTGCCAGCAGGGAACAGGGTTCCGGAAACACCATATATTTT.

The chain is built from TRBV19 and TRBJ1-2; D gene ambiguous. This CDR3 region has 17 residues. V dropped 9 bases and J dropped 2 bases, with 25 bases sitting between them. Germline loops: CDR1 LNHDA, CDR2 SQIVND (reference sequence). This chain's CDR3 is CASSQVLNGPFNYGYTF. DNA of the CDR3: TGTGCCAGCAGCCAAGTACTGAACGGACCCTTCAACTATGGCTACACCTTC.

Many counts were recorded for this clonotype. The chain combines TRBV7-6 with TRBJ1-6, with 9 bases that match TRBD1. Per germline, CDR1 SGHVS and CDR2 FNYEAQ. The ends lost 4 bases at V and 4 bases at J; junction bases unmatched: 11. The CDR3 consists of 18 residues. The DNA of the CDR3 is TGTGCCAGCAGCTCCGAGCCACAGGGGGCGCAGTATAATTCACCCCTCCACTTT. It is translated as CASSSEPQGAQYNSPLHF.

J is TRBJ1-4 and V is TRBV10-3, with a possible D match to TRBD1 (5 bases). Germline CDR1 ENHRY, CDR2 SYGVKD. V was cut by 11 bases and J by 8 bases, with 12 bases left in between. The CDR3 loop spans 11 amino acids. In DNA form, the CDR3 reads TGTGCCCCGAGGGGAGGAGAAAAACTGTTTTTT. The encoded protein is CAPRGGEKLFF.

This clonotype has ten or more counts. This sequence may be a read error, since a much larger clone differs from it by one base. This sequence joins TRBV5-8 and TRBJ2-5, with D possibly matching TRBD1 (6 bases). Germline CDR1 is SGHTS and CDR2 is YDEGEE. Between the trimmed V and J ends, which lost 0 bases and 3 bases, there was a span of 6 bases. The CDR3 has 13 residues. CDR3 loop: CASSLGQEETQYF. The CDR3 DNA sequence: TGTGCCAGCAGCTTGGGACAGGAAGAGACCCAGTACTTC.

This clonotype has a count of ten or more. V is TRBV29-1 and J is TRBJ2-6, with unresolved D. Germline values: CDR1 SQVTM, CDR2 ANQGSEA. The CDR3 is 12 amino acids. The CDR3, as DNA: TGCAGTGTGGAATCTGGGGCCAACGTCCTGACTTTC. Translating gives CSVESGANVLTF. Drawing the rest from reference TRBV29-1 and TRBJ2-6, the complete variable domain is SAVISQKPSRDICQRGTSLTIQCQVDSQVTMMFWYRQQPGQSLTLIATANQGSEATYESGFVIDKFPISRPNLTFSTLTVSNMSPEDSSIYLCSVESGANVLTFGAGSRLTVL.

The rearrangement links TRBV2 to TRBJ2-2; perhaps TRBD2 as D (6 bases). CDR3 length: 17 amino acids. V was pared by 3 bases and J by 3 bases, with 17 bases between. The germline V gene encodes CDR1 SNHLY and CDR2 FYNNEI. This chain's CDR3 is CASSEGRQGADTGELFF. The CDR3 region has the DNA TGTGCCAGCAGTGAGGGGAGGCAGGGTGCGGACACCGGGGAGCTGTTTTTT. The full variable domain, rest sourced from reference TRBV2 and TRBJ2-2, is EPEVTQTPSHQVTQMGQEVILRCVPISNHLYFYWYRQILGQKVEFLVSFYNNEISEKSEIFDDQFSVERPDGSNFTLKIRSTKLEDSAMYFCASSEGRQGADTGELFFGEGSRLTVL.

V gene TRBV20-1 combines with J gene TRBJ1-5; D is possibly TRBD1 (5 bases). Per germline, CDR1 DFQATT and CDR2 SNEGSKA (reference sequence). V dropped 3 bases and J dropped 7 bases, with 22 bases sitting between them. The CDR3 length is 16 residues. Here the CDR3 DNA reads TGCAGTGCTAGGACGGCGGTCTCTAAGGGGAACCAGCCCCAGCATTTT. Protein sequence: CSARTAVSKGNQPQHF.

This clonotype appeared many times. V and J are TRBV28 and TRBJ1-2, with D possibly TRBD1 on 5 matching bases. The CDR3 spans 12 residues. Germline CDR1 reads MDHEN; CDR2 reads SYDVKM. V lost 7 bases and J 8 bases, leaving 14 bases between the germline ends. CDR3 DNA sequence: TGTGCCAGCACGGGGCCTGAGAGGGGCTACACCTTC. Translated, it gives CASTGPERGYTF.

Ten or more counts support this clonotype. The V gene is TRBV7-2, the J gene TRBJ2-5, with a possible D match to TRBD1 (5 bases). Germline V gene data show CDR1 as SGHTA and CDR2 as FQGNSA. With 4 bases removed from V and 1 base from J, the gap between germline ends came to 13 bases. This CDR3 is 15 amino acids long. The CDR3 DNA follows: TGTGCCAGCAGCTCCTATAATGGGGCCCAAGAGACCCAGTACTTC. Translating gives CASSSYNGAQETQYF.

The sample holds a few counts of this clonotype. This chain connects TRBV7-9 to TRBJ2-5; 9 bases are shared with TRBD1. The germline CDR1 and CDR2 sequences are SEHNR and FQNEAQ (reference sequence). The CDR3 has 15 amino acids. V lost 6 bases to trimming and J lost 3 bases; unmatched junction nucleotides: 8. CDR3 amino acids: CASSSPGQGKETQYF. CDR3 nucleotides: TGTGCCAGCAGTTCTCCGGGACAGGGCAAAGAGACCCAGTACTTC.

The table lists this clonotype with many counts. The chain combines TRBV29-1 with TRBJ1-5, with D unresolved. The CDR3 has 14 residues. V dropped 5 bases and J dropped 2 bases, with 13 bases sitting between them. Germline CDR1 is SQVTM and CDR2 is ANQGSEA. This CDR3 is CSVTAGNGNQPQHF. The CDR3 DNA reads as TGCAGCGTTACGGCGGGGAACGGCAATCAGCCCCAGCATTTT.

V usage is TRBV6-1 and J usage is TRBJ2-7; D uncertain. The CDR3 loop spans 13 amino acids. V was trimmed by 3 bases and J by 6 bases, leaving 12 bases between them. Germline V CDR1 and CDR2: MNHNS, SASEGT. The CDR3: CASSEPAGLEQYF. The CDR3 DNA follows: TGTGCCAGCAGTGAGCCGGCAGGTCTCGAGCAGTACTTC.

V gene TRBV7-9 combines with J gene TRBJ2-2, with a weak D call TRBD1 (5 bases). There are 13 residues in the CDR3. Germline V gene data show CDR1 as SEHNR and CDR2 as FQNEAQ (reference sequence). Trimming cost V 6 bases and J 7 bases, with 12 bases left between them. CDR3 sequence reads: CASRQTANGELFF. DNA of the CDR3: TGTGCCAGCAGGCAGACAGCGAACGGGGAGCTGTTTTTT.

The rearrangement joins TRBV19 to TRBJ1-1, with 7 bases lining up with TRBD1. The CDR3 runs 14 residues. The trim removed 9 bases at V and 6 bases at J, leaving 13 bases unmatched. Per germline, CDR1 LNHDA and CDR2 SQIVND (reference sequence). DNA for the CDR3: TGTGCCAGCAGCTCCATGACAGGGCGCGCTGAAGCTTTCTTT. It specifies CASSSMTGRAEAFF.

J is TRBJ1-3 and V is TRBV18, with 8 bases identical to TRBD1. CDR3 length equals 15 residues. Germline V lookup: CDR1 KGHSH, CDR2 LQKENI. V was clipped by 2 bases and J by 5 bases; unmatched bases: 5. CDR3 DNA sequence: TGTGCCAGCTCACCAAGACAGGGGTCGAGAAACACCATATATTTT. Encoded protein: CASSPRQGSRNTIYF.

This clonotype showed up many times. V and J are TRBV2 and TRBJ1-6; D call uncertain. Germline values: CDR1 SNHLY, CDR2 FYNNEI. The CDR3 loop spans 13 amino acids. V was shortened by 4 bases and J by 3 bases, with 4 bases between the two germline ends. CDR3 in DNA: TGTGCCAGCAGTGGGGACTATAATTCACCCCTCCACTTT. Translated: CASSGDYNSPLHF. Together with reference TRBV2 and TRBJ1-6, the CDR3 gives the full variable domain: EPEVTQTPSHQVTQMGQEVILRCVPISNHLYFYWYRQILGQKVEFLVSFYNNEISEKSEIFDDQFSVERPDGSNFTLKIRSTKLEDSAMYFCASSGDYNSPLHFGNGTRLTVT.

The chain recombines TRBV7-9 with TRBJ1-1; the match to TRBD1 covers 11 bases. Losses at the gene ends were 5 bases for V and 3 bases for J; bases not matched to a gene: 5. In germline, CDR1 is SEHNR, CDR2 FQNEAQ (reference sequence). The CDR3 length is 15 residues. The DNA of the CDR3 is TGTGCCAGCAGCACCCGGGACAGGGGGTACACTGAAGCTTTCTTT. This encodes CASSTRDRGYTEAFF.

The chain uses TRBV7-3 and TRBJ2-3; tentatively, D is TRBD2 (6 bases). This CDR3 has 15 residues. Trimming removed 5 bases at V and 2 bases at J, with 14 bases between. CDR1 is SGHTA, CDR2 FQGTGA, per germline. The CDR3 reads CASSPGTSYTDTQYF. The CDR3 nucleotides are TGTGCCAGCAGCCCTGGGACTTCCTACACAGATACGCAGTATTTT.

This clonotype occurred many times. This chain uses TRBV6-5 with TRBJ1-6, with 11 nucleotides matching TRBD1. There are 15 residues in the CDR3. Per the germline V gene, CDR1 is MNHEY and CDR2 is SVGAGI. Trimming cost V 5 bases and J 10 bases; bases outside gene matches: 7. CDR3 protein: CASSARDRGFSPLHF. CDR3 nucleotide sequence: TGTGCCAGCAGTGCCCGGGACAGGGGGTTCTCACCCCTCCACTTT.

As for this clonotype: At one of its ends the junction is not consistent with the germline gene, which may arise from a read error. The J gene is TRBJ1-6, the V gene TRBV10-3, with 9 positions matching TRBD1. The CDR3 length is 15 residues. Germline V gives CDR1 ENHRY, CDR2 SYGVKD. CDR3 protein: CAISAGGTGNSPPHF. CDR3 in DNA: TGTGCCATCAGTGCGGGAGGGACAGGGAATTCACCCCCCCACTTT.

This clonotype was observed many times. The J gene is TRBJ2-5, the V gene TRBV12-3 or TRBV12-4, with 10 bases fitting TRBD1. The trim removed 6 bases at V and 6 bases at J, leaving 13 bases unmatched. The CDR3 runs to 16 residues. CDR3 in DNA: TGTGCCAGCAGCTTTCGCCAGCCGGGACAGGGGCAGACCCAGTACTTC. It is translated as CASSFRQPGQGQTQYF.